This T cell receptor (beta chain) was obtained from a study of vaccination effects on CD4 cells after COVID-19. Clones were read by immunoSEQ multiplex PCR, and TCRdb kept only the in-frame ones, dropping some. The data contain around 22,000 clones, approximately 76% of them singletons. About this clone: The antigen remains unidentified.

ViraFEST assay sequencing came after antigen-specific CD4+ T cells were expanded with viral peptide pools. Researchers isolated CD4+ T cells once less than 13 days of culture had elapsed. Two-dose BNT162b2 or mRNA-1273 vaccination was given to participants. Having tested negative for nucleocapsid antibodies, the vaccine recipients showed no prior SARS-CoV-2 infection. IL-2 medium was substituted for half the medium on days 3 and 7. This TCR was sampled from a human donor who received a COVID-19 vaccine. The starting material was CD4+ T cells from PBMCs cultured with HCoV-229E spike peptides, obtained after COVID-19 vaccination.

CDR3 region: CASSRTSGGYNEQFF. The DNA for the CDR3 is TGTGCCAGCAGCAGGACTAGCGGGGGGTACAATGAGCAGTTCTTC. This sequence joins TRBV3-1 (or the pseudogene TRBV3-2) and TRBJ2-1; 14 nucleotides match TRBD2. The length of the CDR3 is 15 residues. CDR1 is LGHDT, CDR2 YNNKEL, per germline (reference sequence). The V and J ends lost 5 bases and 4 bases, in that order; junction bases with no gene match: 1.